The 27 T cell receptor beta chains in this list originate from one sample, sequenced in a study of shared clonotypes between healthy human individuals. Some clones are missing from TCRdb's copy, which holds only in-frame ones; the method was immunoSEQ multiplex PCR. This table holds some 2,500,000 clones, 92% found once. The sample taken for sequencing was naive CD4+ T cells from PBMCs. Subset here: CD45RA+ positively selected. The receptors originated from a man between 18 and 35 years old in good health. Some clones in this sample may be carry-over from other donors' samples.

CDR3 DNA sequence: TGTGCCAGCAGCCCATTAAACAGACTAGTGCCCTACGAGCAGTACTTC. It specifies CASSPLNRLVPYEQYF. The rearrangement links TRBV7-2 to TRBJ2-7; tentatively, D is TRBD2 (6 bases). The CDR3 runs to 16 residues. Germline-derived CDR1 and CDR2 are SGHTA and FQGNSA. With 5 bases removed from V and 2 bases from J, the gap between germline ends came to 19 bases.

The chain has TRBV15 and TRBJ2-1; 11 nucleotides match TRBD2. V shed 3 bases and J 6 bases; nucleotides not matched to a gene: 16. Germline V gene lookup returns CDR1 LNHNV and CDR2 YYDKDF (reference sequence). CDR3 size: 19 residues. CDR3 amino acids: CATSSAPGSGREGGNEQFF. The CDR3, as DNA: TGTGCCACCAGCAGCGCCCCGGGTAGCGGGAGGGAGGGGGGCAATGAGCAGTTCTTC.

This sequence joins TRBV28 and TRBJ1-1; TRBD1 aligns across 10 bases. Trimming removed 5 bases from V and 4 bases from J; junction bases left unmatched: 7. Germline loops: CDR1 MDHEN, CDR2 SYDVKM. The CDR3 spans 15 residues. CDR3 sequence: CASSQAGTGVTEAFF. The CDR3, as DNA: TGTGCCAGCAGTCAGGCCGGGACAGGGGTCACTGAAGCTTTCTTT.

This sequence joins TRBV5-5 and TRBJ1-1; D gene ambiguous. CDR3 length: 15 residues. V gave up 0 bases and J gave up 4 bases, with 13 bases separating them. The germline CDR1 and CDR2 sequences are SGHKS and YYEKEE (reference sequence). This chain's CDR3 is CASSLVLNRGTEAFF. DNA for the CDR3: TGTGCCAGCAGCTTGGTGTTAAATAGAGGCACTGAAGCTTTCTTT. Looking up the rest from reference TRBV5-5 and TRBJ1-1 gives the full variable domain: DAGVTQSPTHLIKTRGQQVTLRCSPISGHKSVSWYQQVLGQGPQFIFQYYEKEERGRGNFPDRFSARQFPNYSSELNVNALLLGDSALYLCASSLVLNRGTEAFFGQGTRLTVV.

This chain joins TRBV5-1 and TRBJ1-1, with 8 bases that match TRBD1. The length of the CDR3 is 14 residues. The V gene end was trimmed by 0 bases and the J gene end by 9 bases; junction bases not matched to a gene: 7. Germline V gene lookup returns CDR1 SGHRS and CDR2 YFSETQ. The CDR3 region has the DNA TGCGCCAGCAGCTTGGTTATCGGGACAGGTCAAGCTTTCTTT. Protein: CASSLVIGTGQAFF.

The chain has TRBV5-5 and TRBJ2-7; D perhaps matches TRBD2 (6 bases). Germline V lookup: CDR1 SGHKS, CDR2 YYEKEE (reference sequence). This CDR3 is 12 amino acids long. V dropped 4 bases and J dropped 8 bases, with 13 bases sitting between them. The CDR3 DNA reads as TGTGCCAGCAGCAACCTGCGGGGTCAGCAGTACTTC. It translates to CASSNLRGQQYF.

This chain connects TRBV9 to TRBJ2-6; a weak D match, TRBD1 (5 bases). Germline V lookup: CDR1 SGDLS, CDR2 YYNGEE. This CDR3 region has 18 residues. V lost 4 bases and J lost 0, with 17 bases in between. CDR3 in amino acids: CASSPRGAGYSGANVLTF. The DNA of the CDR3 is TGTGCCAGCAGCCCGCGTGGGGCAGGGTACTCTGGGGCCAACGTCCTGACTTTC.

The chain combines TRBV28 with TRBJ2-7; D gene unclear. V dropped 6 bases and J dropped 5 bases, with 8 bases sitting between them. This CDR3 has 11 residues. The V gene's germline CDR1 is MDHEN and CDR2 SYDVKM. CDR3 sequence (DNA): TGTGCCAGCAGCGCCCGGGACGAGCAGTACTTC. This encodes CASSARDEQYF.

Here the CDR3 reads CASSLLSIGYGYTF. The DNA of the CDR3 is TGCGCCAGCAGCTTGTTATCAATAGGTTATGGCTACACCTTC. V and J are TRBV5-1 and TRBJ1-2; D is unclear. V was shortened by 1 base and J by 5 bases, with 12 bases between the two germline ends. CDR3 length: 14 amino acids. Germline CDR1 reads SGHRS; CDR2 reads YFSETQ.

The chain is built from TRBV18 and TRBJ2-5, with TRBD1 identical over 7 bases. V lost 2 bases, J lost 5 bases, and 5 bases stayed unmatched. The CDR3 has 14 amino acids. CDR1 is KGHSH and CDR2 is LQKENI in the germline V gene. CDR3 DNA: TGTGCCAGCTCACCAAGGGGGCAGGGTGAGACCCAGTACTTC. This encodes CASSPRGQGETQYF. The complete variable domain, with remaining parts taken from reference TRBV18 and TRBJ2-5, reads NAGVMQNPRHLVRRRGQEARLRCSPMKGHSHVYWYRQLPEEGLKFMVYLQKENIIDESGMPKERFSAEFPKEGPSILRIQQVVRGDSAAYFCASSPRGQGETQYFGPGTRLLVL.

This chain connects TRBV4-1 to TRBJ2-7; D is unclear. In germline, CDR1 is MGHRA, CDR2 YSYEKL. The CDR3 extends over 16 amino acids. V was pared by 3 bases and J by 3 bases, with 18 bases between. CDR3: CASSQGSSSPHYEQYF. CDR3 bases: TGCGCCAGCAGCCAGGGTTCCTCTTCGCCCCACTACGAGCAGTACTTC.

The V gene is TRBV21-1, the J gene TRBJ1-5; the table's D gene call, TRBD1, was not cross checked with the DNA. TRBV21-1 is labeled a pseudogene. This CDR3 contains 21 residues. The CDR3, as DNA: TGTGCCAGCAGCAATGTTTCGCGGGCGGCAGGGGCAGTTATTAGCAATCAGCCCCAGCATTTT. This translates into CASSNVSRAAGAVISNQPQHF.

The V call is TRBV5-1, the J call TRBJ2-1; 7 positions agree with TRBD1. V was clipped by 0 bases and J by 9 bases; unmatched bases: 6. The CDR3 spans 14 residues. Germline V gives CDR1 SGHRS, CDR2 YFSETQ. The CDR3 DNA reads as TGCGCCAGCAGCTTGGAAGAGGGGGCCACTGAGCAGTTCTTC. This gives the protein CASSLEEGATEQFF.

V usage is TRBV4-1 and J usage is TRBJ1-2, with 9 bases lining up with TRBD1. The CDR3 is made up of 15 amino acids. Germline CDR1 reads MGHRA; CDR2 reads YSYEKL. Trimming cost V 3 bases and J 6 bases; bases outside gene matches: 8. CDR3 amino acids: CASSQLGTGRDGYTF. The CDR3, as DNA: TGCGCCAGCAGCCAGCTGGGGACAGGGAGGGATGGCTACACCTTC.

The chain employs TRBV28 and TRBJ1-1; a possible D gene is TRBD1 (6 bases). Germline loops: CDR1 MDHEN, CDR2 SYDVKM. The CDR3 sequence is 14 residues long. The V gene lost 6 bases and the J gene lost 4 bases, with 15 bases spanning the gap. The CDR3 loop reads CASSLQGLGTEAFF. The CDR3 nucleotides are TGTGCCAGCAGCCTACAGGGACTCGGCACTGAAGCTTTCTTT.

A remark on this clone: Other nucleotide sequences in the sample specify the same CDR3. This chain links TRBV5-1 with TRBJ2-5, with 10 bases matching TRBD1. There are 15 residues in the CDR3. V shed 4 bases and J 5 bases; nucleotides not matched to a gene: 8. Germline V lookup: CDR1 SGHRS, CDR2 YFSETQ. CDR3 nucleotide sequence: TGCGCCAGCAGCCTCGGGACAGGGGTGGGGGAGACCCAGTACTTC. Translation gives CASSLGTGVGETQYF.

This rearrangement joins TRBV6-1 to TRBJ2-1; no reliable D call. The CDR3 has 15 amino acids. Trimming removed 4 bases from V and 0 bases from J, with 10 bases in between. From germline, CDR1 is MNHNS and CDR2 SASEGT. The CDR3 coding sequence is TGTGCCAGCAGTGCCCAGATCAGCTCCTACAATGAGCAGTTCTTC. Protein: CASSAQISSYNEQFF.

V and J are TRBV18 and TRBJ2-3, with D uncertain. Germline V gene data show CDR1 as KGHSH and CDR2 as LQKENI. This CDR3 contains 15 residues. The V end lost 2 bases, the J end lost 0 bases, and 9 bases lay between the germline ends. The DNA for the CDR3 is TGTGCCAGCTCACCAGTTGCGTCAAGCACAGATACGCAGTATTTT. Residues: CASSPVASSTDTQYF.

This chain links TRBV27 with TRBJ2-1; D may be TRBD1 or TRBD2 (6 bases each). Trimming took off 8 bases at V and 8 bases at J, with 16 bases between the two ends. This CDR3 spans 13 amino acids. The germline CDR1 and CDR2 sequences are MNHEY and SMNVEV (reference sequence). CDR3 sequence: CASSRGLPHEQFF. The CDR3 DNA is TGTGCCAGCTCTCGGGGGCTCCCCCATGAGCAGTTCTTC.

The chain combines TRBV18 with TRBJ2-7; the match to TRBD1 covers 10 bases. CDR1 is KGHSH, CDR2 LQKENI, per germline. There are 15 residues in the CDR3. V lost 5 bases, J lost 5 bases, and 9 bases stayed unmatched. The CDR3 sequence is CASSALAGTGDEQYF. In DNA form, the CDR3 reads TGTGCCAGCTCAGCCTTAGCCGGGACAGGGGACGAGCAGTACTTC. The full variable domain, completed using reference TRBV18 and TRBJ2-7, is NAGVMQNPRHLVRRRGQEARLRCSPMKGHSHVYWYRQLPEEGLKFMVYLQKENIIDESGMPKERFSAEFPKEGPSILRIQQVVRGDSAAYFCASSALAGTGDEQYFGPGTRLTVT.

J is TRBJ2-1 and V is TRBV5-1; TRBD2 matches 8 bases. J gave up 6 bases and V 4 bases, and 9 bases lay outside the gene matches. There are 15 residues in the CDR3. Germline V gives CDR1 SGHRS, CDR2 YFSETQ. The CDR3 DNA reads TGCGCCAGCAGCCCTCCCCAGCGGGAGCTCAATGAGCAGTTCTTC. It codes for CASSPPQRELNEQFF.

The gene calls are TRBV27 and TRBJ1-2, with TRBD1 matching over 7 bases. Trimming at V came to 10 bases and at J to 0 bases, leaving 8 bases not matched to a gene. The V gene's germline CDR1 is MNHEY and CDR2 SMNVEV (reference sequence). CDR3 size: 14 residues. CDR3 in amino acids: CANQRTGSNYGYTF. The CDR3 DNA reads TGTGCCAATCAAAGGACAGGCTCTAACTATGGCTACACCTTC.

The CDR3 DNA reads as TGTGCCAGCAGTTTCCCGGCAGGATGGAACACTGAAGCTTTCTTT. Amino acids: CASSFPAGWNTEAFF. V is TRBV28 and J is TRBJ1-1; unclear D gene. Germline V CDR1 and CDR2: MDHEN, SYDVKM. The length of the CDR3 is 15 residues. V was pared by 3 bases and J by 1 base, with 12 bases between.

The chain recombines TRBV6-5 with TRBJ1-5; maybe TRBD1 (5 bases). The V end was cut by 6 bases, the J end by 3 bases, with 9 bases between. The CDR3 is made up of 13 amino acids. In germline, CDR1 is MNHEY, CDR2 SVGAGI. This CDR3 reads CASSSGANQPQHF. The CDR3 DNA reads TGTGCCAGCAGCAGCGGGGCCAATCAGCCCCAGCATTTT.

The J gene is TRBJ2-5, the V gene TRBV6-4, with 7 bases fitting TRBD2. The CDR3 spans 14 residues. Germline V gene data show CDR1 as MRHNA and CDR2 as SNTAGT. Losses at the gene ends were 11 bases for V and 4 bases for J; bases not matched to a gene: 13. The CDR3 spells CAPSGGRGGETQYF. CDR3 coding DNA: TGTGCCCCCAGTGGCGGGAGAGGTGGAGAGACCCAGTACTTC.

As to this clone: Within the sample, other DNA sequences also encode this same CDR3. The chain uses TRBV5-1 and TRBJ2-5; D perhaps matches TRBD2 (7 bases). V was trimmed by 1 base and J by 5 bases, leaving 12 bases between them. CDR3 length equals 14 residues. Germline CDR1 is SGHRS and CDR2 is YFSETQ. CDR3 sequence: CASSLTGGDETQYF. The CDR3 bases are TGCGCCAGCAGCTTGACGGGGGGCGACGAGACCCAGTACTTC. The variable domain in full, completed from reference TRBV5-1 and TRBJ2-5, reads KAGVTQTPRYLIKTRGQQVTLSCSPISGHRSVSWYQQTPGQGLQFLFEYFSETQRNKGNFPGRFSGRQFSNSRSEMNVSTLELGDSALYLCASSLTGGDETQYFGPGTRLLVL.

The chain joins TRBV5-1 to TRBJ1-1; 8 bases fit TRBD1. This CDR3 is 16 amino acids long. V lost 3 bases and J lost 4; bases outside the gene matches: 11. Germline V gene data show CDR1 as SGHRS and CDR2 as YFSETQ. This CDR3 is CASSSRTGGGGTEAFF. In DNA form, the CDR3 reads TGCGCCAGCAGCTCCCGAACAGGGGGAGGGGGCACTGAAGCTTTCTTT.